These 31 T cell receptor beta chains came from one sample sequenced in a study of early T cells in non-severe SARS-CoV-2 infection. TCRdb itself ran the 5' RACE reads through MiXCR, one entry per CDR3 protein. The table lists approximately 69,000 distinct CDR3 sequences, about an eighth of them singletons, with around 5% in the top ten. Sequenced here: whole blood, sampled at baseline. Receptors were obtained from an adult who was a healthcare worker with PCR-confirmed SARS-CoV-2 infection or an uninfected control (not recorded which).

The rearrangement uses TRBV6-2 or TRBV6-3 and TRBJ1-4; 9 nucleotides agree with TRBD1. V lost 5 bases and J lost 7; bases outside the gene matches: 8. Germline CDR1 reads MNHEY; CDR2 reads SVGEGT. This CDR3 spans 15 amino acids. The CDR3 sequence is CASSDRDRDPEKLFF. The CDR3 DNA is TGTGCCAGCAGTGACCGGGACAGGGATCCTGAAAAACTGTTTTTT.

V is TRBV5-1 and J is TRBJ2-3, with 10 positions matching TRBD1. The trim removed 5 bases at V and 4 bases at J, leaving 13 bases unmatched. This CDR3 is 17 amino acids long. Germline CDR1 and CDR2: SGHRS and YFSETQ. The CDR3 DNA is TGCGCCAGCAGTCCCCTCCCGTCGGGGACAGGGGCAGATACGCAGTATTTT. It translates to CASSPLPSGTGADTQYF.

V usage is TRBV12-3 or TRBV12-4 and J usage is TRBJ2-1; TRBD2 agrees at 9 bases. Germline trimming cut 6 bases from V and 8 bases from J; bases unmatched to any gene: 11. The CDR3 length is 15 residues. The CDR3 loop reads CASSSSGRIVYEQFF. CDR3 DNA: TGTGCCAGCAGCAGTAGCGGGAGAATCGTATATGAGCAGTTCTTC.

This clonotype has a count of ten or more. CDR3 sequence: CASSQGLAGGTTDTQYF. The CDR3 nucleotides are TGCGCCAGCAGCCAAGGCCTAGCGGGCGGCACCACAGATACGCAGTATTTT. J is TRBJ2-3 and V is TRBV4-1; 8 nucleotides agree with TRBD2. The CDR3 is 17 amino acids. Germline assignment: CDR1 MGHRA and CDR2 YSYEKL. Trimming at V came to 1 base and at J to 2 bases, leaving 8 bases not matched to a gene.

This clonotype is medium-sized within its sample. The rearrangement joins TRBV18 to TRBJ2-1, with 12 bases that match TRBD2. CDR1 KGHSH and CDR2 LQKENI come from the germline V gene. The J segment lost 5 bases and the V segment lost 0 bases, leaving 11 bases of the junction unmatched. The CDR3 consists of 19 residues. The CDR3 bases are TGTGCCAGCTCACCACCAACTTGGACTAGCGGGACCCAAGACAATGAGCAGTTCTTC. It is translated as CASSPPTWTSGTQDNEQFF.

This clonotype was seen repeatedly, ten times or more. The gene calls are TRBV12-3 or TRBV12-4 and TRBJ2-1; D gene unclear. This CDR3 comprises 15 residues. V was cut by 3 bases and J by 0 bases, with 9 bases left in between. The CDR3 is CASSLSSGSYNEQFF. The CDR3 nucleotides are TGTGCCAGCAGTTTGAGTTCGGGCTCCTACAATGAGCAGTTCTTC.

This clonotype was seen only a few times. The chain couples TRBV29-1 to TRBJ2-5; D possibly corresponds to TRBD2 (5 bases). Trimming pared 4 bases from V and 1 base from J, leaving 7 bases between. CDR3 length equals 12 residues. The germline V gene encodes CDR1 SQVTM and CDR2 ANQGSEA. The CDR3 sequence is CSVAGVQETQYF. The CDR3 DNA follows: TGCAGCGTTGCCGGGGTCCAAGAGACCCAGTACTTC. Combining the CDR3 with reference TRBV29-1 and TRBJ2-5 gives the whole variable domain SAVISQKPSRDICQRGTSLTIQCQVDSQVTMMFWYRQQPGQSLTLIATANQGSEATYESGFVIDKFPISRPNLTFSTLTVSNMSPEDSSIYLCSVAGVQETQYFGPGTRLLVL.

In nucleotides, the CDR3 is TGCGCCAGCAGTGAGTCGGGACCCGGCGGAGCTTTCTTT. Encoded protein: CASSESGPGGAFF. This chain links TRBV10-1 with TRBJ1-1, with D perhaps matching TRBD1 (5 bases). Germline assignment: CDR1 WNHNN and CDR2 SYGVQD (reference sequence). The CDR3 runs to 13 residues. The germline V and J ends were trimmed by 0 bases and 10 bases, with 12 bases remaining between them.

This clonotype was seen a few times. The rearrangement uses TRBV25-1 and TRBJ2-5; unclear D gene. The CDR3 consists of 16 residues. Trimming took 3 bases from V and 1 from J, leaving 15 bases between them. Germline CDR1 reads MGHDK; CDR2 reads SYGVNS. The CDR3 region is CASSDRPKLSQETQYF. The CDR3 DNA is TGTGCCAGCAGTGACCGTCCCAAATTATCCCAAGAGACCCAGTACTTC.

The chain has TRBV5-4 and TRBJ2-7, with 9 bases matching TRBD1. J gave up 3 bases and V 4 bases, and 5 bases lay outside the gene matches. Looked up from germline, CDR1 is SGHNT and CDR2 is YYREEE (reference sequence). The CDR3 runs to 14 residues. CDR3 region: CASSPGQGFYEQYF. CDR3 bases: TGTGCCAGCAGCCCGGGACAGGGTTTCTACGAGCAGTACTTC.

The sample holds a few counts of this clonotype. CDR3 loop: CASAVLSAGTDTQYF. The DNA of the CDR3 is TGTGCCAGCGCGGTCCTTTCAGCTGGCACAGATACGCAGTATTTT. The chain recombines TRBV6-5 with TRBJ2-3; D uncertain. The CDR3 spans 15 residues. Trimming cost V 8 bases and J 1 base, with 16 bases left between them. Germline CDR1 MNHEY, CDR2 SVGAGI.

V is TRBV29-1 and J is TRBJ1-2; unclear D gene. This CDR3 contains 10 residues. Germline V lookup: CDR1 SQVTM, CDR2 ANQGSEA. CDR3 sequence reads: CRDNPRGYTF. DNA for the CDR3: TGCAGAGATAACCCGAGGGGCTACACCTTC.

This clonotype was seen only a few times. The chain couples TRBV5-1 to TRBJ1-6; D not certain. CDR1 and CDR2 from the germline V gene are SGHRS and YFSETQ. V shed 0 bases and J shed 8 bases, with 6 bases lying between them. The CDR3 is 13 residues long. This CDR3 reads CASSLGLDSPLHF. Written as DNA, the CDR3 is TGCGCCAGCAGCTTGGGTTTGGATTCACCCCTCCACTTT. Combining the CDR3 with reference TRBV5-1 and TRBJ1-6 gives the whole variable domain KAGVTQTPRYLIKTRGQQVTLSCSPISGHRSVSWYQQTPGQGLQFLFEYFSETQRNKGNFPGRFSGRQFSNSRSEMNVSTLELGDSALYLCASSLGLDSPLHFGNGTRLTVT.

Ten or more counts support this clonotype. The rearrangement links TRBV11-2 to TRBJ1-1; 9 nucleotides match TRBD1. The CDR3 contains 16 residues. Germline trimming cut 6 bases from V and 1 base from J; bases unmatched to any gene: 9. Per the germline V gene, CDR1 is SGHAT and CDR2 is FQNNGV. CDR3 bases: TGTGCCAGCAGATCAAACAGGGGGCTCAGGAACACTGAAGCTTTCTTT. As protein: CASRSNRGLRNTEAFF. Full variable domain (rest looked up from reference TRBV11-2 and TRBJ1-1): EAGVAQSPRYKIIEKRQSVAFWCNPISGHATLYWYQQILGQGPKLLIQFQNNGVVDDSQLPKDRFSAERLKGVDSTLKIQPAKLEDSAVYLCASRSNRGLRNTEAFFGQGTRLTVV.

This clonotype was seen more than once but under ten times. The genes are TRBV19 and TRBJ1-2; 7 bases are a match to TRBD1. V was clipped by 8 bases and J by 7 bases; unmatched bases: 10. This CDR3 has 13 amino acids. The V gene's germline CDR1 is LNHDA and CDR2 SQIVND (reference sequence). The CDR3 region has the DNA TGTGCCAGTCAAACTAGGGGGACAGCTGGCTACACCTTC. Its translation is CASQTRGTAGYTF. Based on the CDR3 plus reference TRBV19 and TRBJ1-2, the full variable domain is DGGITQSPKYLFRKEGQNVTLSCEQNLNHDAMYWYRQDPGQGLRLIYYSQIVNDFQKGDIAEGYSVSREKKESFPLTVTSAQKNPTAFYLCASQTRGTAGYTFGSGTRLTVV.

This clonotype was seen more than once but under ten times. The V call is TRBV7-6, the J call TRBJ2-1; TRBD2 aligns across 11 bases. J was trimmed by 6 bases and V by 5 bases; bases with no gene match: 3. The length of the CDR3 is 14 residues. Germline V gene data show CDR1 as SGHVS and CDR2 as FNYEAQ. CDR3 protein: CASSGTSGRNEQFF. The DNA for the CDR3 is TGTGCCAGCAGCGGGACTAGCGGACGCAATGAGCAGTTCTTC.

The chain has TRBV5-1 and TRBJ2-5; D is uncertain. Germline-derived CDR1 and CDR2 are SGHRS and YFSETQ. Trimming took off 0 bases at V and 4 bases at J, with 7 bases between the two ends. This CDR3 has 13 amino acids. In nucleotides, the CDR3 is TGCGCCAGCAGCTTGGGCAGTTTAGAGACCCAGTACTTC. Translating it yields CASSLGSLETQYF.

This clonotype was observed at least ten times. CDR3: CASRKQAGWTDTQYF. The CDR3 DNA is TGTGCCAGCAGGAAGCAAGCGGGATGGACAGATACGCAGTATTTT. This chain joins TRBV2 and TRBJ2-3; TRBD2 aligns across 7 bases. Trimming removed 6 bases from V and 3 bases from J; junction bases left unmatched: 9. The germline V gene encodes CDR1 SNHLY and CDR2 FYNNEI. This CDR3 has 15 amino acids.

This clonotype showed up just a few times. The V gene is TRBV11-1, the J gene TRBJ2-2; TRBD1 might be the D (6 bases). The V end lost 3 bases, the J end lost 1 base, and 12 bases lay between the germline ends. Germline values: CDR1 SGHAT, CDR2 FQDESV (reference sequence). This CDR3 contains 16 residues. This CDR3 reads CASSLTGTKNTGELFF. CDR3 DNA sequence: TGTGCCAGCAGCTTGACCGGGACAAAGAACACCGGGGAGCTGTTTTTT.

This clonotype has ten or more counts. This chain links TRBV11-2 with TRBJ2-5; unclear D gene. Deletions cut 5 bases from V and 1 base from J, with 11 bases between. Germline V gives CDR1 SGHAT, CDR2 FQNNGV. The CDR3 extends over 14 amino acids. The CDR3 DNA sequence: TGTGCCAGCAGCGCCGCAGGATTCCAAGAGACCCAGTACTTC. Amino acids: CASSAAGFQETQYF.

The chain employs TRBV5-1 and TRBJ2-4; 8 bases line up with TRBD1. The length of the CDR3 is 15 residues. The V segment lost 6 bases and the J segment 5 bases; nucleotides outside the gene matches: 10. Germline-derived CDR1 and CDR2 are SGHRS and YFSETQ. In DNA, the CDR3 is TGCGCCAGCAACCCTCTCCCGGGACAGGAAAACATTCAGTACTTC. Its protein is CASNPLPGQENIQYF.

This clonotype turned up a few times. The chain employs TRBV5-1 and TRBJ2-3; perhaps TRBD2 as D (7 bases). Trimming left V 4 bases short and J 5 bases short, with 20 bases between. The CDR3 spans 16 residues. The V gene's germline CDR1 is SGHRS and CDR2 YFSETQ. The CDR3 region is CASSDHGRGAKDTQYF. The CDR3 DNA reads as TGCGCCAGCAGCGACCATGGCCGGGGGGCTAAAGATACGCAGTATTTT.

The chain combines TRBV20-1 with TRBJ2-5, with D maybe TRBD1 (6 bases). V was pared by 5 bases and J by 0 bases, with 10 bases between. The CDR3 runs to 13 residues. Germline lookup yields CDR1 DFQATT and CDR2 SNEGSKA (reference sequence). Here the CDR3 DNA reads TGCAGTGCTTATACAGGGAACCAAGAGACCCAGTACTTC. This codes for CSAYTGNQETQYF.

This clonotype has more than one count but fewer than ten. The J gene is TRBJ2-1, the V gene TRBV20-1; D call uncertain. Germline V gives CDR1 DFQATT, CDR2 SNEGSKA (reference sequence). The V end was cut by 6 bases, the J end by 11 bases, with 14 bases between. The CDR3 loop spans 11 amino acids. CDR3 bases: TGCAGTGCCCCCCGAGCTACCAAGCAGTTCTTC. It codes for CSAPRATKQFF.

The chain has TRBV5-4 and TRBJ2-5; 10 nucleotides align to TRBD2. V lost 1 base to trimming and J lost 4 bases; unmatched junction nucleotides: 7. Germline V CDR1 and CDR2: SGHNT, YYREEE (reference sequence). There are 16 residues in the CDR3. The CDR3 DNA follows: TGTGCCAGCAGCTTGCCACTAGCGGGGTCTCGAGAGACCCAGTACTTC. This translates into CASSLPLAGSRETQYF.

This chain joins TRBV6-2 or TRBV6-3 and TRBJ2-2; maybe TRBD1 (6 bases). V was shortened by 5 bases and J by 5 bases, with 9 bases between the two germline ends. Germline V gene sequence: CDR1 MNHEY, CDR2 SVGEGT. This CDR3 region has 13 residues. CDR3 coding DNA: TGTGCCAGCAGTCGGACAGCGACCGGGGAGCTGTTTTTT. Its protein is CASSRTATGELFF.

This clonotype was seen a few times. The chain joins TRBV7-2 to TRBJ2-7; D possibly corresponds to TRBD2 (5 bases). This CDR3 is 13 amino acids long. Germline lookup yields CDR1 SGHTA and CDR2 FQGNSA. Trimming shortened V by 5 bases and J by 6 bases, and 14 bases separated the two germline ends. CDR3: CASSRNGVTEQYF. The CDR3 nucleotides are TGTGCCAGCAGCCGAAACGGGGTCACCGAGCAGTACTTC.

This clonotype was found a few times. The chain carries TRBV5-1 and TRBJ1-4; D is possibly TRBD1 (5 bases). Germline CDR1 SGHRS, CDR2 YFSETQ. The CDR3 extends over 16 amino acids. Trimming removed 3 bases from V and 8 bases from J, with 20 bases in between. The CDR3 region has the DNA TGCGCCAGCAGCTGGTTATCCCGGCAGGGAAACGAAAAACTGTTTTTT. Encoded protein: CASSWLSRQGNEKLFF.

This clonotype turned up a few times. J is TRBJ1-2 and V is TRBV12-5; 8 bases match TRBD1. J gave up 3 bases and V 5 bases, and 5 bases lay outside the gene matches. The CDR3 is 14 amino acids. Per germline, CDR1 LGHNT and CDR2 FRNRAP. The DNA for the CDR3 is TGTGCTAGTGGTCGACAGGGGTCCGACTATGGCTACACCTTC. As protein: CASGRQGSDYGYTF. Full variable domain (missing parts from reference TRBV12-5 and TRBJ1-2): DARVTQTPRHKVTEMGQEVTMRCQPILGHNTVFWYRQTMMQGLELLAYFRNRAPLDDSGMPKDRFSAEMPDATLATLKIQPSEPRDSAVYFCASGRQGSDYGYTFGSGTRLTVV.

This clonotype has only a few counts. The germline gene is not matched at one end of the junction; a read error may be the cause. The rearrangement links TRBV12-3 or TRBV12-4 to TRBJ2-2, with TRBD2 matching 11 bases. The CDR3 length is 14 residues. The CDR3 sequence is CASRLAGGTGELFF. DNA of the CDR3: TGTGCCAGCAGATTAGCGGGGGGGACCGGGGAGCTGTTTTTT.

This clonotype was counted ten times or more. The chain has TRBV11-2 and TRBJ2-1, with 7 bases matching TRBD2. The CDR3 extends over 16 amino acids. With 5 bases clipped from V and 4 bases from J, the junction kept 11 bases outside the gene matches. Germline loops: CDR1 SGHAT, CDR2 FQNNGV. For the CDR3, the DNA is TGTGCCAGCAGCCTCACCGGGACTAACCCTTACAATGAGCAGTTCTTC. Encoded protein: CASSLTGTNPYNEQFF.